This TCR beta chain was profiled in a study of human T cells and chemical hapten exposure. V trimming: 3 bases; J trimming: 2 bases; junction bases outside the gene matches: 10. The V gene's germline CDR1 is DFQATT and CDR2 SNEGSKA (reference sequence). CDR3 length: 16 residues. TCRdb used MiXCR to reprocess the RACE reads, holding one entry per CDR3 protein. Among some 50,000 distinct CDR3 sequences listed, over 7.5% were seen once. The time point: patch test 1, 2 weeks after DPC sensitization. Treatment indicated: therapeutic diphenylcyclopropenone sensitization with weekly scalp DPC. V is TRBV20-1 and J is TRBJ2-7; TRBD2 matches at 10 bases. The specimen comprised whole blood, sampled in connection with sensitization to the hapten diphenylcyclopropenone (DPC). The source of this sequence is a woman aged 40 to 50 with alopecia areata. Some clones in this sample may be carry-over from other donors' samples. Here the CDR3 reads CSARKVGLAGAYEQYF. CDR3 coding DNA: TGCAGTGCTAGGAAGGTTGGTCTAGCGGGGGCCTACGAGCAGTACTTC.